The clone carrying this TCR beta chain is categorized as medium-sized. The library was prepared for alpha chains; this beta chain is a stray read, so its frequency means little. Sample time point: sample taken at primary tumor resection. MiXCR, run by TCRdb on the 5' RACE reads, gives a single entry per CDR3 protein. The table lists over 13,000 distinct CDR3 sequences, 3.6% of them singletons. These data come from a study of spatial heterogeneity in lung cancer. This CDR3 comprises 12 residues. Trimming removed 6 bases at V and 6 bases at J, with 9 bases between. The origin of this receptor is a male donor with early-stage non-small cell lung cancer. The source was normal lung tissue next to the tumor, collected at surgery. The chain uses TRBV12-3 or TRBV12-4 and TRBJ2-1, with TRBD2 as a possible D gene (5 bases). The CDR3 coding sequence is TGTGCCAGCAGGAGGGAGCTCAATGAGCAGTTCTTC. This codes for CASRRELNEQFF.